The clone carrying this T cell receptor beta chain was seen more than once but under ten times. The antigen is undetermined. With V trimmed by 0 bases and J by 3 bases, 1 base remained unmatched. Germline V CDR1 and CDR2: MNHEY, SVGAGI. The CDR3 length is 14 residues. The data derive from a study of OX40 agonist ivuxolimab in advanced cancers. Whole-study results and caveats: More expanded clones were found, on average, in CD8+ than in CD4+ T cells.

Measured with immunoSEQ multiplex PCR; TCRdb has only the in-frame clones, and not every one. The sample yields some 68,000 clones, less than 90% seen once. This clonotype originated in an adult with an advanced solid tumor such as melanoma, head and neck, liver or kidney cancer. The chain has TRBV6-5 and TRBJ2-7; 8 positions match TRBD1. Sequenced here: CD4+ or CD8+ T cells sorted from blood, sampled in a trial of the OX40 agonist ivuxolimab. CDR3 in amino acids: CASSYSGTGYEQYF. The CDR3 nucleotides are TGTGCCAGCAGTTACTCAGGGACAGGCTACGAGCAGTACTTC.